This T cell receptor beta chain was profiled in a study of T cell responses to AZD1222 COVID-19 vaccine. Broader study findings: The study identified only a handful of AZD1222 recipients as seropositive at baseline. Among vaccine-associated CD4 TCRs, coverage spanned spike, with dominance at 160-218 and 743-854. Repertoire collection took place solely once the T cell response had peaked.

Data came from immunoSEQ multiplex PCR; TCRdb stores just in-frame clones and leaves some out. The data show 90,000 to 120,000 clones, around nine tenths seen once. Remarks on this clone: Its specificity is not known.

This specimen consisted of peripheral blood, obtained on day 0 of AZD1222 vaccination. The receptor was isolated from an adult in good health.

The CDR3: CASRSQGAGETQYF. In nucleotides, the CDR3 is TGTGCCAGCAGGTCACAGGGGGCCGGAGAGACCCAGTACTTC. V and J are TRBV6-5 and TRBJ2-5, with 9 nucleotides matching TRBD1. The CDR3 sequence is 14 residues long. The germline V gene has CDR1 MNHEY and CDR2 SVGAGI. Losses at the gene ends were 6 bases for V and 4 bases for J; bases not matched to a gene: 6.